Following are 27 T cell receptor beta chains from one sample sequenced in a study of tumor-infiltrating lymphocytes in primary liver carcinoma. With a constant-region primer, TCR beta cDNA was made from about 0.55 ug of total RNA. Modified slightly, ARM-PCR produced TCR beta libraries over three nested multiplex PCR rounds. TRBV1-TRBV30 forward primers paired with a C-beta reverse primer were used in the first two PCR rounds, which ran roughly 10 cycles each. Each CDR3 protein gets one entry after TCRdb re-called the multiplex PCR reads with MiXCR. The repertoire includes about 30,000 distinct CDR3 sequences, less than 75% of them detected once, and 25% to 35% sits in the top ten. DNA and RNA were both co-extracted from approximately 20-30 mg of bulk tissue that had not been sorted. Specimen: liver tumor tissue from sampling region 3. Subset reported: tumor region T3, left-lateral pole. Receptors originate from a woman aged 25 to 39 with primary liver carcinoma and hepatitis B virus infection.

Comments on this clonotype: A read error may account for a junction end that differs from germline. This sequence joins TRBV10-3 and TRBJ2-7, with 12 bases lining up with TRBD1. Germline lookup yields CDR1 ENHRY and CDR2 SYGVKD. This CDR3 is 17 amino acids long. In DNA, the CDR3 is TGTGCCATCAATGAGGGCCTGGGACAGGGGGCCAACTACGAGCAGTACTTC. Translation: CAINEGLGQGANYEQYF.

The chain carries TRBV11-2 and TRBJ2-2; tentatively, D is TRBD2 (7 bases). CDR3 length equals 17 residues. The V and J ends lost 3 bases and 7 bases respectively, with 21 bases between them. The germline V gene encodes CDR1 SGHAT and CDR2 FQNNGV. The CDR3 is CASSLRGAGGSLGELFF. For the CDR3, the DNA is TGTGCCAGCAGCTTGAGGGGGGCTGGCGGGAGTCTCGGGGAGCTGTTTTTT.

As to this clonotype: It is likely a read error, because the conserved phenylalanine at the end of the CDR3 is missing. CDR3 amino acids: CDSNPRTGFTGELFL. In DNA, the CDR3 is TGTGACAGCAATCCGCGGACAGGGTTCACCGGGGAGCTGTTTTTA. This chain uses TRBV6-5 with TRBJ2-2, with 8 bases fitting TRBD1. CDR3 length equals 15 residues. CDR1 and CDR2 (germline): MNHEY, SVGAGI.

A remark on this clonotype: One junction end disagrees with the germline gene, perhaps due to a read error. The chain recombines TRBV11-2 with TRBJ2-6, with a weak D call TRBD1 (5 bases). The CDR3 runs 15 residues. CDR1 SGHAT and CDR2 FQNNGV come from the germline V gene. In DNA form, the CDR3 reads TGTGCCAGCAGCTTAGGGGGCGCACGGGCCTACGTCCTGACTTTC. This translates into CASSLGGARAYVLTF.

As concerns this clonotype: One junction end disagrees with the germline gene, perhaps due to a read error. This rearrangement joins TRBV6-5 to TRBJ2-7, with D possibly TRBD1 on 5 matching bases. This CDR3 spans 15 amino acids. Germline V gene sequence: CDR1 MNHEY, CDR2 SVGAGI. As DNA, the CDR3 is TGTACCAGCAGTTACAATGACAGCAGCTCCTATGAGCAGTACTTC. It encodes CTSSYNDSSSYEQYF.

This clonotype was found a few times. This could be a read error, since a much larger clone is one nucleotide away. V is TRBV11-2 and J is TRBJ2-1; tentatively, D is TRBD1 or TRBD2 (5 bases each). The CDR3 runs 15 residues. From germline, CDR1 is SGHAT and CDR2 FQNNGV. Trimming removed 5 bases from V and 4 bases from J, with 15 bases in between. The CDR3 loop reads CASSLPPGHYNEQFF. The CDR3 DNA sequence: TGTGCCAGCAGCCTCCCCCCGGGGCATTACAATGAGCAGTTCTTC.

The V gene is TRBV28, the J gene TRBJ2-1; D is perhaps TRBD1 (6 bases). CDR3 length: 13 amino acids. V dropped 10 bases and J dropped 12 bases, with 22 bases sitting between them. The germline V gene encodes CDR1 MDHEN and CDR2 SYDVKM. The CDR3 nucleotides are TGTGCCACGAGTCGGGACACACATTCAGGGCAGTTCTTC. Translating it yields CATSRDTHSGQFF.

Remarks on this clonotype: The germline gene is not matched at one end of the junction; a read error may be the cause. Here the CDR3 reads CASSSSGTCTYEQYF. In DNA, the CDR3 is TGTGCCAGTAGCTCTTCTGGGACGTGTACCTACGAGCAGTACTTC. V and J are TRBV11-2 and TRBJ2-7; D might be TRBD1 or TRBD2, each matching 5 bases. The germline V gene has CDR1 SGHAT and CDR2 FQNNGV. The CDR3 extends over 15 amino acids.

Note on this clonotype: A read error is possible here, since a much larger clone lies one base away. The chain employs TRBV11-2 and TRBJ2-4, with unresolved D. Germline CDR1 reads SGHAT; CDR2 reads FQNNGV. This CDR3 is built from 15 residues. The ends were cut back, 10 bases at V and 9 bases at J, with 25 bases in the middle. The DNA of the CDR3 is TGTGCCAACTGCTTAGAACCGGCTAGTCAGGCCATTCAGTACTTC. This sequence encodes CANCLEPASQAIQYF.

The J gene is TRBJ1-1, the V gene TRBV6-1; a possible D gene is TRBD1 (5 bases). The CDR3 loop spans 14 amino acids. V was cut by 6 bases and J by 1 base, with 12 bases left in between. The germline V gene encodes CDR1 MNHNS and CDR2 SASEGT. CDR3 DNA: TGTGCCAGCAGGGCCGGGACGGAGAACACTGAAGCTTTCTTT. Protein: CASRAGTENTEAFF.

This clonotype came up a few times. This may be a read error, as it is one base from a much larger clone. The chain employs TRBV12-3 or TRBV12-4 and TRBJ2-1; maybe TRBD1 (5 bases). The V end lost 9 bases, the J end lost 6 bases, and 18 bases lay between the germline ends. The CDR3 has 14 amino acids. The CDR3 nucleotides read TGTGCCAGTACTACAGGTCAGAAGGGCAATGAGCAGTTCTTC. It translates to CASTTGQKGNEQFF.

With regard to this clonotype: Compared with germline, one end of the junction differs, possibly owing to a read error. This rearrangement joins TRBV28 to TRBJ1-5; D is perhaps TRBD1 (5 bases). The CDR3 consists of 12 residues. The germline CDR1 and CDR2 sequences are MDHEN and SYDVKM. The DNA for the CDR3 is TGTACCAGCAGTGTCTCCGGTACAGGCAAGCATTTT. As protein: CTSSVSGTGKHF.

In regard to this clonotype: Since a much larger clone is just one base distant, this may be a read error. The CDR3 DNA reads TGTGCCAGCGGCTCAGGACTAGCTGTCTACAATGAGCAGTTCTTC. Its translation is CASGSGLAVYNEQFF. J is TRBJ2-1 and V is TRBV11-2; TRBD2 matches at 8 bases. With V trimmed by 8 bases and J by 3 bases, 9 bases remained unmatched. The CDR3 runs to 15 residues. Germline CDR1 and CDR2: SGHAT and FQNNGV.

This clonotype was observed at least ten times. The germline gene is not matched at one end of the junction; a read error may be the cause. The CDR3 loop is CTWSVQSDTQYF. The CDR3 DNA reads TGTACCTGGAGTGTACAGTCAGATACGCAGTATTTT. This sequence joins TRBV30 and TRBJ2-3; no clear D. The germline V gene has CDR1 GTSNPN and CDR2 SVGIG (reference sequence). This CDR3 has 12 amino acids.

The chain couples TRBV11-3 to TRBJ2-3; D might be TRBD2 (7 bases). The CDR3 is 18 residues long. Trimming pared 3 bases from V and 4 bases from J, leaving 23 bases between. Germline CDR1 and CDR2: SGHNT and YENEEA. DNA for the CDR3: TGTGCCAGCAGCTTTACGGGGAGGGGGGGCCCAAGCGCAGATACGCAGTATTTT. Translated, it gives CASSFTGRGGPSADTQYF. Full variable domain (missing parts from reference TRBV11-3 and TRBJ2-3): EAGVVQSPRYKIIEKKQPVAFWCNPISGHNTLYWYLQNLGQGPELLIRYENEEAVDDSQLPKDRFSAERLKGVDSTLKIQPAELGDSAVYLCASSFTGRGGPSADTQYFGPGTRLTVL.

V is TRBV11-2 and J is TRBJ2-3; TRBD2 matches at 8 bases. The V gene end was trimmed by 5 bases and the J gene end by 12 bases; junction bases not matched to a gene: 22. The CDR3 consists of 17 residues. Germline CDR1 is SGHAT and CDR2 is FQNNGV. The DNA of the CDR3 is TGTGCCAGCAGCCATCGAGGGAGCGGGAGTCTCACAGATATCCAGTATTTT. It is translated as CASSHRGSGSLTDIQYF.

This clonotype showed up just once. One end of the junction does not line up with germline, which may come from a read error. The chain uses TRBV6-1 and TRBJ2-1; tentatively, D is TRBD2 (6 bases). The CDR3 runs 16 residues. Germline assignment: CDR1 MNHNS and CDR2 SASEGT. This CDR3 is CASSPGLTGMNNEQFF. CDR3 sequence (DNA): TGTGCCAGCAGTCCAGGACTAACGGGAATGAACAACGAGCAGTTCTTC.

This clonotype was seen at least ten times. A read error is likely, as this CDR3 ends without the conserved phenylalanine or tryptophan. The chain employs TRBV11-2 and TRBJ2-1; 9 positions agree with TRBD2. J was trimmed by 10 bases and V by 2 bases; bases with no gene match: 6. The CDR3 runs to 14 residues. Germline V CDR1 and CDR2: SGHAT, FQNNGV. CDR3 loop: CASSLLAGKGEQFY. DNA of the CDR3: TGTGCCAGCAGCTTACTAGCGGGGAAAGGGGAGCAGTTCTAC.

As concerns this clonotype: One base away lies a much larger clone, so this may be a sequencing read error. The rearrangement joins TRBV5-1 to TRBJ2-1; D gene uncertain. Germline assignment: CDR1 SGHRS and CDR2 YFSETQ. The CDR3 extends over 16 amino acids. V dropped 4 bases and J dropped 0 bases, with 14 bases sitting between them. This chain's CDR3 is CASSISTGSSYNEQFF. CDR3 in DNA: TGCGCCAGCAGCATTTCTACCGGATCCTCCTACAATGAGCAGTTCTTC.

A few counts support this clonotype. V is TRBV6-5 and J is TRBJ1-3; 9 nucleotides agree with TRBD1. J lost 11 bases, V lost 6 bases, and 14 bases had no gene match. The CDR3 runs to 15 residues. The germline V gene has CDR1 MNHEY and CDR2 SVGAGI. The CDR3, as DNA: TGTGCCAGCAGGCGCCGGGACAGGGCTGGAGACGCCATATATTTT. It specifies CASRRRDRAGDAIYF.

With regard to this clonotype: Given a much more abundant clone one base away, this may be a read error. This rearrangement joins TRBV11-2 to TRBJ2-7; 12 bases agree with TRBD2. Germline V lookup: CDR1 SGHAT, CDR2 FQNNGV. The CDR3 covers 15 residues. This chain's CDR3 is CASGFRTSGTGEQHF. CDR3 in DNA: TGTGCCAGCGGCTTTAGGACTAGCGGGACGGGCGAGCAGCACTTC.

Points on this clonotype: This likely comes from a read error, as the CDR3 has no conserved phenylalanine or tryptophan at its end. The V call is TRBV6-2 or TRBV6-3, the J call TRBJ2-1; 7 bases map to TRBD1. This CDR3 has 15 amino acids. CDR1 and CDR2 from the germline V gene are MNHEY and SVGEGT. V lost 6 bases and J lost 7; bases outside the gene matches: 12. CDR3 sequence (DNA): TGTGCCAGCAGCCAACAGGGGTTTCTAAGTAATGAGCAGTTCATC. Its protein is CASSQQGFLSNEQFI.

This clonotype showed up just once. A much larger clone sits a single nucleotide away, making a read error possible. The rearrangement links TRBV5-1 to TRBJ2-7, with D perhaps given as TRBD1 or TRBD2 (5 bases each). Germline values: CDR1 SGHRS, CDR2 YFSETQ. This CDR3 region has 15 residues. The CDR3 spells CASSPGTMGSYVQYF. The CDR3 bases are TGCGCCAGCAGCCCCGGGACGATGGGCTCCTACGTGCAGTACTTC.

Of note for this clonotype: It may be a read error: a sequence one base away is much more abundant. This rearrangement joins TRBV11-1 to TRBJ2-2, with D unresolved. The CDR3 totals 14 residues. Per germline, CDR1 SGHAT and CDR2 FQDESV (reference sequence). Trimming pared 6 bases from V and 7 bases from J, leaving 15 bases between. The CDR3 sequence is CASRPSLDVGELFF. The CDR3 nucleotides read TGTGCCAGCAGACCGAGCCTTGACGTCGGGGAGCTGTTTTTT.

This clonotype was seen repeatedly, ten times or more. The chain couples TRBV7-9 to TRBJ2-4; 10 nucleotides line up with TRBD1. This CDR3 region has 13 residues. Germline V CDR1 and CDR2: SEHNR, FQNEAQ (reference sequence). V shed 5 bases and J 10 bases; nucleotides not matched to a gene: 5. The CDR3 DNA reads as TGTGCCAGCAGCCCGACAGGGGGCCGAATTCAGTACTTC. Protein product: CASSPTGGRIQYF.

A note on this clonotype: This is likely a read error, given that the CDR3 carries no conserved phenylalanine or tryptophan at its end. This rearrangement joins TRBV11-2 to TRBJ2-2; TRBD1 matches 10 bases. CDR3 length equals 15 residues. Germline CDR1 is SGHAT and CDR2 is FQNNGV. CDR3 amino acids: CTSSVGTGDTGELFL. The DNA for the CDR3 is TGTACCAGCAGCGTAGGGACAGGGGACACCGGGGAGCTGTTTCTT.

This clonotype was counted at least ten times. The chain uses TRBV5-1 and TRBJ2-7; TRBD1 aligns across 8 bases. Trimming removed 3 bases from V and 2 bases from J; junction bases left unmatched: 1. This CDR3 comprises 13 residues. CDR1 and CDR2 from the germline V gene are SGHRS and YFSETQ. CDR3 protein: CASSWDRTYEQYF. The CDR3 DNA is TGCGCCAGCAGCTGGGACAGGACCTACGAGCAGTACTTC.